This section outlines one TCR beta chain sequence together with its context. The data originate from a study of T cell responses to AZD1222 COVID-19 vaccine. The germline V and J ends were trimmed by 0 bases and 9 bases, with 12 bases remaining between them. Germline V gene data show CDR1 as PRHDT and CDR2 as FYEKMQ (reference sequence). CDR3 length: 15 residues. Clones were read by immunoSEQ multiplex PCR, and TCRdb kept only the in-frame ones, dropping some. The repertoire consists of around 140,000 clones, with 92% occurring once and the leading ten covering roughly 10%. This receptor was taken from an adult who received the AZD1222 COVID-19 vaccine. The J gene is TRBJ1-6, the V gene TRBV13; D unresolved. The specimen was peripheral blood, collected 28 days after the second AZD1222 dose. This CDR3 reads CASSLGAAFSSPLHF. DNA for the CDR3: TGTGCCAGCAGCTTAGGGGCCGCCTTTTCTTCACCCCTCCACTTT.